This T cell receptor (beta chain) was observed in a study of cytomegalovirus exposure and HLA in healthy donors. The study, taken as a whole, reports: Some TCR beta chains (around 160 of them) were listed as cytomegalovirus-associated. V- and J-gene trimming of TCR beta was linked (in a later analysis) to a missense DCLRE1C variant. Despite most TCR sequences being rare, some public TCRs occurred in many donors. Three CMV-associated chains were confirmed in vitro to be specific for CMV antigens.

The PCR ran on 60 Vbeta and 13 Jbeta primers. Clones were read by immunoSEQ multiplex PCR, and TCRdb kept only the in-frame ones, dropping some. Of roughly 150,000 clones in the sample, around 75% were seen once. Note on this clone: Its antigen is unknown.

This clonotype originated in a woman aged 25 to 45 in good health and CMV-seronegative. Sequenced: PBMCs.

CDR3 bases: TGTGCCAGTACCATGGCCCCGGGACAGGGAGGTACCGGGGAGCTGTTTTTT. Its protein product is CASTMAPGQGGTGELFF. V gene TRBV19 combines with J gene TRBJ2-2; TRBD1 matches at 9 bases. This CDR3 is built from 17 residues. Germline V gene lookup returns CDR1 LNHDA and CDR2 SQIVND (reference sequence). V gave up 7 bases and J gave up 5 bases; unmatched junction bases: 14.